The 10 T cell receptor beta chains given below trace back to one sample, sequenced in a study of CD4 T cells in relation to SARS-CoV-2 and coronaviruses. Their antigens are not known. Measured with immunoSEQ multiplex PCR; TCRdb has only the in-frame clones, and not every one. The table includes 25,000 or so clones, 76% detected once. Before the COVID-19 pandemic, during about 2010-2018, CD4+ T cells were taken from unexposed donors. CD4+ T cells were isolated from the cells after about 11 days of culture. Sequences were obtained from CD4+ T cells from PBMCs, cultured in vitro. Source of these receptors: a human donor in good health.

The chain employs TRBV5-1 and TRBJ2-1, with TRBD2 as a possible D gene (6 bases). This CDR3 comprises 14 residues. Per the germline V gene, CDR1 is SGHRS and CDR2 is YFSETQ. The V end lost 2 bases, the J end lost 4 bases, and 10 bases lay between the germline ends. CDR3 protein: CASSFTSIYNEQFF. CDR3 DNA: TGCGCCAGCAGCTTTACTAGCATATACAATGAGCAGTTCTTC. Using reference TRBV5-1 and TRBJ2-1 for the parts outside the CDR3, the full variable domain is KAGVTQTPRYLIKTRGQQVTLSCSPISGHRSVSWYQQTPGQGLQFLFEYFSETQRNKGNFPGRFSGRQFSNSRSEMNVSTLELGDSALYLCASSFTSIYNEQFFGPGTRLTVL.

The chain couples TRBV5-5 to TRBJ1-2; 12 positions match TRBD1. Germline values: CDR1 SGHKS, CDR2 YYEKEE (reference sequence). V was clipped by 2 bases and J by 5 bases; unmatched bases: 10. The CDR3 runs to 17 residues. The CDR3 DNA sequence: TGTGCCAGCAGCTTAGGGGGACAGGGGGCGAGTGGGTATGGCTACACCTTC. Translated: CASSLGGQGASGYGYTF.

The chain links TRBV11-2 to TRBJ2-3; TRBD2 aligns across 9 bases. Germline V gene lookup returns CDR1 SGHAT and CDR2 FQNNGV. The CDR3 runs 16 residues. The ends lost 5 bases at V and 5 bases at J; junction bases unmatched: 11. The CDR3 loop reads CASSPPGGGRGDTQYF. DNA of the CDR3: TGTGCCAGCAGCCCCCCGGGGGGCGGGAGGGGAGATACGCAGTATTTT.

V gene TRBV10-3 combines with J gene TRBJ2-2; D perhaps matches TRBD2 (6 bases). V gave up 11 bases and J gave up 2 bases, with 15 bases separating them. The CDR3 loop spans 14 amino acids. Per germline, CDR1 ENHRY and CDR2 SYGVKD. The CDR3 is CAGRGETNTGELFF. The CDR3 DNA sequence: TGTGCCGGGCGGGGCGAAACAAACACCGGGGAGCTGTTTTTT.

This clone has a handful of counts. This rearrangement joins TRBV19 to TRBJ1-6; possible D gene TRBD1, 6 bases. The CDR3 consists of 14 residues. Trimming removed 6 bases at V and 5 bases at J, with 11 bases between. Germline CDR1 is LNHDA and CDR2 is SQIVND (reference sequence). The CDR3 reads CASSQTGDNSPLHF. The CDR3 nucleotides read TGTGCCAGTAGCCAGACAGGCGATAATTCACCCCTCCACTTT.

The chain carries TRBV20-1 and TRBJ1-4; TRBD1 matches 12 bases. V gave up 3 bases and J gave up 6 bases; unmatched junction bases: 2. CDR3 length equals 14 residues. CDR1 DFQATT and CDR2 SNEGSKA come from the germline V gene (reference sequence). CDR3 nucleotide sequence: TGCAGTGCTAGTTGGGACAGGGGGCATGAAAAACTGTTTTTT. It yields the protein CSASWDRGHEKLFF.

The genes are TRBV5-4 and TRBJ1-1; TRBD1 matches 9 bases. The CDR3 length is 14 residues. Germline-derived CDR1 and CDR2 are SGHNT and YYREEE (reference sequence). V gave up 4 bases and J gave up 4 bases; unmatched junction bases: 5. DNA for the CDR3: TGTGCCAGCAGCGGTGGGACAGGGCCCACTGAAGCTTTCTTT. Amino acid sequence: CASSGGTGPTEAFF. Variable domain in full (rest from reference TRBV5-4 and TRBJ1-1): ETGVTQSPTHLIKTRGQQVTLRCSSQSGHNTVSWYQQALGQGPQFIFQYYREEENGRGNFPPRFSGLQFPNYSSELNVNALELDDSALYLCASSGGTGPTEAFFGQGTRLTVV.

The chain combines TRBV2 with TRBJ2-1, with 7 bases aligning to TRBD1. This CDR3 is built from 14 residues. The V segment lost 11 bases and the J segment 4 bases; nucleotides outside the gene matches: 11. The germline CDR1 and CDR2 sequences are SNHLY and FYNNEI. The CDR3 spells CADEPGGTYNEQFF. The CDR3 DNA sequence: TGTGCCGACGAACCAGGGGGAACGTACAATGAGCAGTTCTTC.

In this sample, this clone turned up once. This chain connects TRBV19 to TRBJ1-6; a possible D gene is TRBD1 (6 bases). The CDR3 is made up of 15 amino acids. Germline CDR1 is LNHDA and CDR2 is SQIVND (reference sequence). The V end lost 5 bases, the J end lost 0 bases, and 8 bases lay between the germline ends. CDR3 protein: CASSGQLSYNSPLHF. DNA of the CDR3: TGTGCCAGTAGTGGACAGCTCTCCTATAATTCACCCCTCCACTTT.

The rearrangement links TRBV9 to TRBJ1-4; a weak D match, TRBD1 (5 bases). Trimming removed 4 bases from V and 2 bases from J, with 12 bases in between. Germline CDR1 SGDLS, CDR2 YYNGEE. CDR3 length: 15 amino acids. CDR3 in amino acids: CASSPEGITNEKLFF. CDR3 in DNA: TGTGCCAGCAGCCCAGAGGGGATCACTAATGAAAAACTGTTTTTT.